The rows below give T cell receptor beta chains drawn from one sample of a study of shared clonotypes between healthy human individuals. The assay was immunoSEQ multiplex PCR, and TCRdb's table has in-frame clones only and misses some. Of about 2.3 million clones listed, more than 85% are singletons. The material sequenced was naive CD4+ T cells from PBMCs. These receptor sequences come from a man younger than 35 in good health. Some clones in this sample may be carry-over from other donors' samples. Both conserved end residues are part of each CDR3. D genes are given only for firm matches.

>TRBV9|15|.
CASSPRALSSYEQYF
>TRBV5-6|18|TRBD1
CASSSGQGRGTYTGELFF
>TRBV6-5|14|.
CASRSTGFFGELFF
>TRBV9|12|.
CASKGTNTEAFF
>TRBV5-1|13|.
CASSLFAGNEQFF
>TRBV5-1|15|TRBD2
CASSPGLADYVEQFF
>TRBV9|14|TRBD2
CASSVSGTNNEQFF
>TRBV28|14|TRBD2
CASTDRGAGGAQYF
>TRBV7-3|15|.
CASSSQGLLNTEAFF
>TRBV5-4|13|.
CASSGSGANVLTF
>TRBV6-5|13|TRBD1
CASSRDRAETQYF
>TRBV28|15|.
CASTLMGGAREKLFF
>TRBV27|14|.
CASSLSGAGNTIYF
>TRBV7-2|14|TRBD1
CASSSPGQQETQYF
>TRBV28|14|.
CASSLLGEAREQYF
>TRBV28|15|.
CASSLLALSTDTQYF
>TRBV7-2|14|.
CASSLPGVSYEQYF
>TRBV18|15|.
CASSPKSGGTDTQYF
>TRBV19|15|TRBD1
CASSIGGQGAYGYTF
>TRBV30|11|.
CAWAGSATIYF
>TRBV29-1|15|TRBD2
CSVEARSSGSYEQYF
>TRBV10-3|13|.
CAISEGRQYGYTF
>TRBV28|13|.
CASTTGRTKTQYF
>TRBV11-2|13|.
CATGASSGNTIYF
>TRBV30|15|.
CAWSVSLWTTYEQYF
>TRBV9|17|TRBD1
CASSVATGTVGGSPLHF
>TRBV11-1|14|.
CASSLDRAKNIQYF
>TRBV5-4|15|.
CASSLGGRANYGYTF
>TRBV30|14|.
CAWSVPGGEYGYTF
>TRBV6-6|16|TRBD2
CASQEREGPNTGELFF
>TRBV19|17|TRBD2
CASSILGQREGRETQYF
>TRBV4-1|15|TRBD1
CASSQRDRGREKLFF
>TRBV9|13|.
CASSETPGYEQYF
>TRBV4-3|15|TRBD1
CASSQGQGVDQPQHF
>TRBV18|15|.
CASSPLPAAGDTIYF
>TRBV2|14|.
CASSENIGAGELFF
>TRBV7-3|15|TRBD2
CASSSGLAGNNEQFF
>TRBV4-3|17|TRBD2
CASSQLTSGDSGDTQYF
>TRBV5-1|15|TRBD1
CASSTGTGPFYGYTF
>TRBV10-1|15|TRBD1
CASRERQGRDEKLFF
>TRBV6-1|13|TRBD1
CATAGGTNYGYTF
>TRBV28|15|TRBD1
CASSPGTGNTDTQYF
>TRBV6-1|14|TRBD1
CASTLWTGNYGYTF
>TRBV10-3|16|TRBD2
CAISRGGGNSYNEQFF
>TRBV28|12|.
CASREVDTEAFF
>TRBV6-6|13|.
CASSGQNTGELFF
>TRBV28|14|TRBD1
CASSNPGQTYEQYF
>TRBV2|15|TRBD1
CASYSRTGKLDEQYF
>TRBV9|15|TRBD1
CASSKKTGAASEQYF
>TRBV28|14|TRBD2
CASSPRLATDTQYF
>TRBV5-6|12|.
CASTIRDYGYTF
>TRBV18|22|TRBD1
CASSLQTALLFTGTANYVGYTF
>TRBV27|13|.
CASSFHSEAEAFF
>TRBV15|15|TRBD1
CATSRDDRGSNEQYF
>TRBV4-1|16|TRBD1
CASSQESWDRSYEQYF
>TRBV7-6|16|TRBD1
CASSLAPGQVVYGYTF
>TRBV28|12|.
CASSPPVGSQYF
>TRBV15|15|.
CATSSGGISSYEQYF
>TRBV28|16|.
CASSLPPRGTARPQHF